This TCR beta chain was recorded in a study of control samples from healthy donors and cancer patients (dated by TCRdb to about 2020). The library was obtained by the immunoSEQ multiplex PCR assay. This immuneACCESS table, as held by TCRdb, lists in-frame sequences with V and J called but not all clones. Of the missing ones, under half trace to an unresolved V gene in checked studies; the others have no known cause. The sample contains about 140,000 clones, about 90% of them found a single time. The ten largest clones capture more than 6.5% of the sample. As to this clone: Which antigen it targets is not known. Base qualities were left out, and no much larger clone turns up one base away.

CDR1 and CDR2, looked up from the germline V gene, are WSHSY and SAAADI. The CDR3 holds 15 amino acids from the cysteine to the phenylalanine. The entry retains the CDR3 DNA only, 45 bases that are in frame from base 1. V lost 4 bases and J lost 0 bases; the stretch between them is 13 bases long. The sequence links TRBV10-2 to TRBJ2-7; the D gene assignment is ambiguous. This sequence was found in a man aged 18 to 30 in good health. Sequencing was carried out using blood. The CDR3 protein is CASSADIPTSYEQYF. The nucleotide sequence reads TGCGCCAGCAGTGCCGACATACCAACCTCCTACGAGCAGTACTTC.